This TCR beta chain originates from a study of CD8+ T cells in alopecia areata. Study-level background: At a dose of 5 to 10 mg twice daily, oral tofacitinib was given to treated patients. Treatment ran 6 to 18 months, with 6 months of follow-up afterward. Findings of the study overall: Scalp samples also yield sequences of resident alphabeta T cells from normal skin.

Following RNA extraction, reverse transcription yielded cDNA that acted as the sequencing template. Profiled with immunoSEQ multiplex PCR; TCRdb holds only in-frame clones, not every one. Of 140,000 to 150,000 clones in the sample, roughly half are singletons; the top ten hold around 1%. The J segment lost 7 bases and the V segment lost 4 bases, leaving 8 bases of the junction unmatched. Germline-derived CDR1 and CDR2 are SGHAT and FQNNGV. The length of the CDR3 is 14 residues. About this clone itself: What it binds is unknown.

The study team obtained lesional scalp punch biopsies and peripheral blood from alopecia areata patients. The genes are TRBV11-2 and TRBJ2-3; TRBD2 agrees at 7 bases. The sequence was obtained from a human donor with alopecia areata. The specimen comprised CD4+ T cells sorted from blood, sampled at week 0. CDR3 sequence (DNA): TGTGCCAGCAGCTCGATCGGGACTACTTATACGCAGTATTTT. Its protein is CASSSIGTTYTQYF. Based on the CDR3 plus reference TRBV11-2 and TRBJ2-3, the full variable domain is EAGVAQSPRYKIIEKRQSVAFWCNPISGHATLYWYQQILGQGPKLLIQFQNNGVVDDSQLPKDRFSAERLKGVDSTLKIQPAKLEDSAVYLCASSSIGTTYTQYFGPGTRLTVL.